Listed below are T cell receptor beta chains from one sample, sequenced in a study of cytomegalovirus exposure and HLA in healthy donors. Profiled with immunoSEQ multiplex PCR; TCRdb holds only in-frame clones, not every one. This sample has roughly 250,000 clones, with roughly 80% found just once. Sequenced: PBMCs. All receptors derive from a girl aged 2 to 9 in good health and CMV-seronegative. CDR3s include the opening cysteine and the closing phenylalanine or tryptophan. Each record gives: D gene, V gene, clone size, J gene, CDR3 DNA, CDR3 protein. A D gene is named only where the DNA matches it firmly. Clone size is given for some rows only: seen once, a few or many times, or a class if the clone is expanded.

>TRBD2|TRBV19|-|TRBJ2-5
TGTGCCAGTAGTCGACACCTCGCTAGCGGAGGGGCAGAGACCCAGTACTTC
CASSRHLASGGAETQYF
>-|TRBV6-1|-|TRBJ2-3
TGTGCCAGCAGTGAAATTGGTGCAGGGTGGGATACGCAGTATTTT
CASSEIGAGWDTQYF
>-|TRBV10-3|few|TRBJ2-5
TGTGCCATCAGCTCCTCGCGGTCAGTTCGGGAGACCCAGTACTTC
CAISSSRSVRETQYF
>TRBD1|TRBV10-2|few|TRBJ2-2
TGCGCCAGCAGGGGACAGGCTACCGGGGAGCTGTTTTTT
CASRGQATGELFF
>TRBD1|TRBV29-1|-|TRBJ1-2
TGCAGCGTTTCGGGACAGGGGAACTATGGCTACACCTTC
CSVSGQGNYGYTF
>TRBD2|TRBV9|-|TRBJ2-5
TGTGCCAGCAGCTTAACTACAGGGGGCCGGACTAGCGGGAGTTGGGTTGGGGAGACCCAGTACTTC
CASSLTTGGRTSGSWVGETQYF
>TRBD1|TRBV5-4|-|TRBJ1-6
TGTGCCAGCAGCCTGGACAGGACACCCGTTAATTCACCCCTCCACTTT
CASSLDRTPVNSPLHF
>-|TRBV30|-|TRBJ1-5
TGTGCCTGGAGCCAGGGACTGTATAGCAATCAGCCCCAGCATTTT
CAWSQGLYSNQPQHF
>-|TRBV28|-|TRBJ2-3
TGTGCCAGCAGTTTGCCTCCAGTGGAGTATTTT
CASSLPPVEYF
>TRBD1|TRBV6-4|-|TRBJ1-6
TGTGCCAACCCCAACACAGGGGATCTAAGGTCCTATAATTCACCCCTCCACTTT
CANPNTGDLRSYNSPLHF
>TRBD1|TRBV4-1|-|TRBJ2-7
TGCGCCAGCAGCCATCCGGGACAGGGCTACGAGCAGTACTTC
CASSHPGQGYEQYF
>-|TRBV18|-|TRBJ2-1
TGTGCCAGCTCCCCTGCGGGCAATGAGCAGTTCTTC
CASSPAGNEQFF
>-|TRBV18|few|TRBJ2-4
TGTGCCAGCTCACCACCCACATCCTTAGCCAAAAACATTCAGTACTTC
CASSPPTSLAKNIQYF
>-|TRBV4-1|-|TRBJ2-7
TGCGCCAGCAGCCAGTATTCCGGGGAGGAGAGGGTATACGAGCAGTACTTC
CASSQYSGEERVYEQYF
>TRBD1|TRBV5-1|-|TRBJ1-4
TGCGCCAGCAGCCTGGAGGGGACAGGGTTTGAAAAACTGTTTTTT
CASSLEGTGFEKLFF
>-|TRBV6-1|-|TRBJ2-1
TGTGCCAGCCTTAACTATTTCTACAATGAGCAGTTCTTC
CASLNYFYNEQFF
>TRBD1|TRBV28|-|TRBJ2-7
TGTGCCAGCAGTCCAGGACAGGGGATTTCCCCCTACGAGCAGTACTTC
CASSPGQGISPYEQYF
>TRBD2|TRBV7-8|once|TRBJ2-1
TGTGCCAGCACCCCGGGACTAGCCCTCCACGAGCAGTTCTTC
CASTPGLALHEQFF
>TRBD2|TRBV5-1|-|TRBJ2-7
TGCGCCAGCAGCTTGGGCGGGCTAGCGGGAAACATTAAGATCCAAAGCTCCTACGAGCAGTACTTC
CASSLGGLAGNIKIQSSYEQYF
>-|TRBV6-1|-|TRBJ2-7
TGTGCCAGCCGGGCAAGGGAGTGGTTTGGTTGGCAGTACTTC
CASRAREWFGWQYF
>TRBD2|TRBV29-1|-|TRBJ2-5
TGCAGCGTGTCTAACCCGCGGGGGAAAACGACGGAGACCCAGTACTTC
CSVSNPRGKTTETQYF
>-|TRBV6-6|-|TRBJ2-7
TGTGCCAGCAGGGTGGACAGGAGGGATCACTACGAGCAGTACTTC
CASRVDRRDHYEQYF
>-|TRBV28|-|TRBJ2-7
TGTGCCGTAGCAAGGAGCTCCTACGAGCAGTACTTC
CAVARSSYEQYF
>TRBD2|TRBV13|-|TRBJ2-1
TGTGCCAGCAGCTTCCTTGGACTAGCGGGGGGCCATGAGCAGTTCTTC
CASSFLGLAGGHEQFF
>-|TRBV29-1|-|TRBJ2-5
TGCAGCGTTGAACGGGGGTTCCAAGAGACCCAGTACTTC
CSVERGFQETQYF
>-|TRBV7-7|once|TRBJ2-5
TGTGCCAGCAGCTTAGGGCATCAAGAGACCCAGTACTTC
CASSLGHQETQYF
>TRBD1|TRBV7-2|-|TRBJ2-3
TGTGCCAGCAGCGATGTGGGACAGGCTGGAGATACGCAGTATTTT
CASSDVGQAGDTQYF
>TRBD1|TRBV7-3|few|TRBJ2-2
TGTGCCAGCAGCCTAGGGCGACAGGGAAGTAGGACCGGGGAGCTGTTTTTT
CASSLGRQGSRTGELFF
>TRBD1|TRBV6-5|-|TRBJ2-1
TGTGCCAGCAGCCCAGGGGGCGATGAGCAGTTCTTC
CASSPGGDEQFF
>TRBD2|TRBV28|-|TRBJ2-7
TGTGCCAGCAGTTTATTGACGGGGGGCTACGAGCAGTACTTC
CASSLLTGGYEQYF
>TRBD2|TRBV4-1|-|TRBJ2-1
TGCGCCAGCAGCCTCAGGACTAGCGGGGGATATGAGCAGTTCTTC
CASSLRTSGGYEQFF
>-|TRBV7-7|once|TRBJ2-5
TGTGCCAGCAGCTTAGGGTTTGCGGGGACAGAGACCCAGTACTTC
CASSLGFAGTETQYF
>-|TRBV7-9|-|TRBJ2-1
TGTGCCAGCAGCCCCGGCTACAATGAGCAGTTCTTC
CASSPGYNEQFF
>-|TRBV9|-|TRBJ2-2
TGTGCCAGCAGCGCCCGACAGACCACCGGGGAGCTGTTTTTT
CASSARQTTGELFF
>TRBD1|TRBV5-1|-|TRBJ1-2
TGCGCCAGCAGCCCGGGACAGGGGGGGTATGGCTACACCTTC
CASSPGQGGYGYTF
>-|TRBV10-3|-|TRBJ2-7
TGTGCCATCAAACCCGCGGGGCGGTCCTACGAGCAGTACTTC
CAIKPAGRSYEQYF
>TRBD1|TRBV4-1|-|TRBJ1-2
TGCGCCAGCAGCCGCCAGACAGGGGGCGATGGCTACACCTTC
CASSRQTGGDGYTF
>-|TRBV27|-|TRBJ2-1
TGTGCCAGCAGTTTCCTAGCGAGCTCCTACAATGAGCAGTTCTTC
CASSFLASSYNEQFF
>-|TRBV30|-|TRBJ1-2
TGTGCCGGCCGGGGAGGGGTGTACGGCTACACCTTC
CAGRGGVYGYTF
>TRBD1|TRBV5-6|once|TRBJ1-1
TGTGCCAGCAGTTACCGGGACAGGGGCGAAGCTTTCTTT
CASSYRDRGEAFF
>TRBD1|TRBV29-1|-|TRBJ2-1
TGCAGCGTGAGGGACAGGGAACTCTACAATGAGCAGTTCTTC
CSVRDRELYNEQFF
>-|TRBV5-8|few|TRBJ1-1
TGTGCCAGCAGCTTGGGGGACTGGATGAGTGGGAACACTGAAGCTTTCTTT
CASSLGDWMSGNTEAFF
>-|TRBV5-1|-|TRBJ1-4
TGCGCCAGCAGCTTGTTTTTGGGGGAGGGTGAAAAACTGTTTTTT
CASSLFLGEGEKLFF
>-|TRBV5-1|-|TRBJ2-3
TGCGCCAGCAGCAGGGGGGGCCCAGATACGCAGTATTTT
CASSRGGPDTQYF
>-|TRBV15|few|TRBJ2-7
TGTGCCACCAGCAGAGGCGGGACCGTTACCTACGAGCAGTACTTC
CATSRGGTVTYEQYF